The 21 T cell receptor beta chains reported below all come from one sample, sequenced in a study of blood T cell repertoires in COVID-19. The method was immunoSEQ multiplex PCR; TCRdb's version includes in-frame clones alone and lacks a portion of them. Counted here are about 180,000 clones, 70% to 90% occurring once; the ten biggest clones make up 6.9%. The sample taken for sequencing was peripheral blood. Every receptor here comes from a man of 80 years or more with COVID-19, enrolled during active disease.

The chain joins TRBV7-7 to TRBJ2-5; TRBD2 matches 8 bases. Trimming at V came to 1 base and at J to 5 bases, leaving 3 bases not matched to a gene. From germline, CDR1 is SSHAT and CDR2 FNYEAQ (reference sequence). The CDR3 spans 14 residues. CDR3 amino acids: CASSLGREGETQYF. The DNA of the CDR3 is TGTGCCAGCAGCTTAGGCCGGGAGGGGGAGACCCAGTACTTC. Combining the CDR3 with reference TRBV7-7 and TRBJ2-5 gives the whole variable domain GAGVSQSPRYKVTKRGQDVTLRCDPISSHATLYWYQQALGQGPEFLTYFNYEAQPDKSGLPSDRFSAERPEGSISTLTIQRTEQRDSAMYRCASSLGREGETQYFGPGTRLLVL.

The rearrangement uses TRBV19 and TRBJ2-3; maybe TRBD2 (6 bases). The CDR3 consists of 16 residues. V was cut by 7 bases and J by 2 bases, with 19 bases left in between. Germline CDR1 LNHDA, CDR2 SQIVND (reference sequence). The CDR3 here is CASKKGGGLYTDTQYF. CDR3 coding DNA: TGTGCCAGTAAAAAAGGTGGAGGGCTTTACACAGATACGCAGTATTTT.

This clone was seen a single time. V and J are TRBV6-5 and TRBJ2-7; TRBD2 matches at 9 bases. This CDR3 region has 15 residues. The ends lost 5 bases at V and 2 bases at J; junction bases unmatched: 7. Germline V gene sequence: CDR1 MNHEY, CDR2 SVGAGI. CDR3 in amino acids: CASSLGTSQTYEQYF. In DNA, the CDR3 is TGTGCCAGCAGTCTAGGGACTAGCCAAACCTACGAGCAGTACTTC.

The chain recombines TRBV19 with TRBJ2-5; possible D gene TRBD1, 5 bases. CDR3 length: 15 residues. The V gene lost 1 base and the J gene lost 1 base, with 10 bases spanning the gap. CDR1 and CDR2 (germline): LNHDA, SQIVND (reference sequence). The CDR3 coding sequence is TGTGCCAGTAGTATAGGGGGCACAGTCCAAGAGACCCAGTACTTC. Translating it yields CASSIGGTVQETQYF.

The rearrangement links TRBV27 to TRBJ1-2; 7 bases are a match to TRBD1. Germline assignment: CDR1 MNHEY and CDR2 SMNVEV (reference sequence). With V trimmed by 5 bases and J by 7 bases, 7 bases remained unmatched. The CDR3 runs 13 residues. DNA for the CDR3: TGTGCCAGCAGTAGAACAGGGGTGGGTGGCTACACCTTC. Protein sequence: CASSRTGVGGYTF.

As DNA, the CDR3 is TGTGCCAGCAGTAGCGGCCAACGAACTAGCGGGGGTATGGGTGAGCAGTTCTTC. Translating gives CASSSGQRTSGGMGEQFF. The chain is built from TRBV27 and TRBJ2-1; 11 bases match TRBD2. The germline gives CDR1 MNHEY, CDR2 SMNVEV (reference sequence). There are 18 residues in the CDR3. V dropped 5 bases and J dropped 9; count of bases not matched to a gene: 18.

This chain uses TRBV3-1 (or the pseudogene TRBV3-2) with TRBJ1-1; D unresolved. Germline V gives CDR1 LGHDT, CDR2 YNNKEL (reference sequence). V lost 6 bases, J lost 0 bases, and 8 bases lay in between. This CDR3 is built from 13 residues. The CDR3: CASSPYLNTEAFF. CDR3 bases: TGTGCCAGCAGTCCCTACCTGAACACTGAAGCTTTCTTT.

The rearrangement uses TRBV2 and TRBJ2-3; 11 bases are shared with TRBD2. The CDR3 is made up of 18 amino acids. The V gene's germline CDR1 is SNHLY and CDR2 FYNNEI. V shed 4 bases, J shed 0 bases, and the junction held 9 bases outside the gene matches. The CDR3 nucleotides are TGTGCCAGCAGTGGAGCTAGCGGGGGGTCCTCTAGCACAGATACGCAGTATTTT. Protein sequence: CASSGASGGSSSTDTQYF.

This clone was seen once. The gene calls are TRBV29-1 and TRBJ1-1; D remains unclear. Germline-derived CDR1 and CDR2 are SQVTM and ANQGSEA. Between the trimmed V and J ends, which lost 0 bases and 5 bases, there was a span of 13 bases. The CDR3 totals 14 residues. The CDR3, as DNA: TGCAGCGTTGAAGACGTCCCCCAGAGGACTGAAGCTTTCTTT. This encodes CSVEDVPQRTEAFF.

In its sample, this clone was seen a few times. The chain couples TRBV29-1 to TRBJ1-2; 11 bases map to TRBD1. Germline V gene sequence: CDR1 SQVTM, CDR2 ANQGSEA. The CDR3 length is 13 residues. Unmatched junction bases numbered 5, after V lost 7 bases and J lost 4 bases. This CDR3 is CSARTGGAYGYTF. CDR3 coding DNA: TGCAGCGCTAGGACAGGGGGCGCCTATGGCTACACCTTC.

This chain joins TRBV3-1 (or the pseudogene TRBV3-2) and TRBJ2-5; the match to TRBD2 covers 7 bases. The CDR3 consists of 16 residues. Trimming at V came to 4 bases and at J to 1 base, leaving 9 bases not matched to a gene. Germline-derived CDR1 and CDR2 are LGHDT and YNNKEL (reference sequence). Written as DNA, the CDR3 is TGTGCCAGCAGCCCGAGGACTAGGGGATTCCAAGAGACCCAGTACTTC. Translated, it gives CASSPRTRGFQETQYF.

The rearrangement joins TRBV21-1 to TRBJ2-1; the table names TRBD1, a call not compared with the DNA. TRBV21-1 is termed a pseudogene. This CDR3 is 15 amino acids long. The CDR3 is CASSRKGSSYNEQFF. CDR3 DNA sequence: TGTGCCAGCAGCAGGAAGGGGTCCTCCTACAATGAGCAGTTCTTC.

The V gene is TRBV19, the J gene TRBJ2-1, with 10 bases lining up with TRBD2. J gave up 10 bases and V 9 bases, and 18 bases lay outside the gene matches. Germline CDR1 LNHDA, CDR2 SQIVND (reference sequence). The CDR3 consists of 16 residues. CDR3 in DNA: TGTGCCAGCCGCCACACTTCCGGGACTAGCGTTGCGGAGCAGTTCTTC. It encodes CASRHTSGTSVAEQFF.

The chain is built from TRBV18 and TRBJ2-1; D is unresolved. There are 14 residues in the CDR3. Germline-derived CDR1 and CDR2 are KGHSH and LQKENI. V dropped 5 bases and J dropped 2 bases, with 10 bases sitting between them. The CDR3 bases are TGTGCCAGCTCATTAGAGGCGGCCTACAATGAGCAGTTCTTC. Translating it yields CASSLEAAYNEQFF.

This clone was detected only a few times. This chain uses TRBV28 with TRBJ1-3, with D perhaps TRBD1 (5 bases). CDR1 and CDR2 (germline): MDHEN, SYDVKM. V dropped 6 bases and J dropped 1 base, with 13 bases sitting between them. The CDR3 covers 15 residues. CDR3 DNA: TGTGCCAGCAGGGAGGGACGTAGATCTGGAAACACCATATATTTT. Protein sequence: CASREGRRSGNTIYF.

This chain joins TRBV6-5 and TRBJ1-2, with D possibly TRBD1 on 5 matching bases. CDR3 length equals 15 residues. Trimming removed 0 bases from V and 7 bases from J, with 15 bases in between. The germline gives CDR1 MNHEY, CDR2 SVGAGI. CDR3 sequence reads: CASSYSIRGSGGYTF. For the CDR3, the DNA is TGTGCCAGCAGTTACTCGATTAGGGGATCGGGTGGCTACACCTTC.

CDR3 DNA sequence: TGTGCCAGCAGCCGGGGGGCCTTCAGCTCTGGGGCCAACGTCCTGACTTTC. Translating it yields CASSRGAFSSGANVLTF. The chain carries TRBV11-2 and TRBJ2-6; perhaps TRBD2 as D (7 bases). This CDR3 has 17 residues. Germline lookup yields CDR1 SGHAT and CDR2 FQNNGV. Trimming left V 5 bases short and J 0 bases short, with 14 bases between. The full variable domain, in which reference TRBV11-2 and TRBJ2-6 provide the parts outside the CDR3, is EAGVAQSPRYKIIEKRQSVAFWCNPISGHATLYWYQQILGQGPKLLIQFQNNGVVDDSQLPKDRFSAERLKGVDSTLKIQPAKLEDSAVYLCASSRGAFSSGANVLTFGAGSRLTVL.

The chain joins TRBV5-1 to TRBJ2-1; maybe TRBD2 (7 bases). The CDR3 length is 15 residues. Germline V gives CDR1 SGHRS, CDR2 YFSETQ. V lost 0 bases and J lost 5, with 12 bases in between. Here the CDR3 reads CASSLGRGANNEQFF. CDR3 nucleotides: TGCGCCAGCAGCTTGGGTCGGGGGGCAAACAATGAGCAGTTCTTC. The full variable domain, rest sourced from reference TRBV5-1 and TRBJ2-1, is KAGVTQTPRYLIKTRGQQVTLSCSPISGHRSVSWYQQTPGQGLQFLFEYFSETQRNKGNFPGRFSGRQFSNSRSEMNVSTLELGDSALYLCASSLGRGANNEQFFGPGTRLTVL.

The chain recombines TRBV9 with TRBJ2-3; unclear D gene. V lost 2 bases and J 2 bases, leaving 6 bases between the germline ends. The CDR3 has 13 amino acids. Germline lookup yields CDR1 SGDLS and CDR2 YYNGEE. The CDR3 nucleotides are TGTGCCAGCAGCGTGACACCCACAGATACGCAGTATTTT. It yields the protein CASSVTPTDTQYF.

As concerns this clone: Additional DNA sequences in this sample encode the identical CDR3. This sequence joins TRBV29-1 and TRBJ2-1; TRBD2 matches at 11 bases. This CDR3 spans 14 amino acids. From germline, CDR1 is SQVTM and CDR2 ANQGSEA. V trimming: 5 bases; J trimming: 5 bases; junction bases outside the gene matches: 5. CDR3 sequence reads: CSVSTSGGNNEQFF. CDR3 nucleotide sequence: TGCAGCGTTTCTACTAGCGGGGGAAACAATGAGCAGTTCTTC.

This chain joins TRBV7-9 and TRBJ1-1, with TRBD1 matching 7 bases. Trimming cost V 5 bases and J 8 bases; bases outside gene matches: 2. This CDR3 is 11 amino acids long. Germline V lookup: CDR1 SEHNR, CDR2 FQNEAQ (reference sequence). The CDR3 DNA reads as TGTGCCAGCAGCACGGACAGGGAAGCTTTCTTT. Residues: CASSTDREAFF. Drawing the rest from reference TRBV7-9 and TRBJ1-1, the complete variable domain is DTGVSQNPRHKITKRGQNVTFRCDPISEHNRLYWYRQTLGQGPEFLTYFQNEAQLEKSRLLSDRFSAERPKGSFSTLEIQRTEQGDSAMYLCASSTDREAFFGQGTRLTVV.